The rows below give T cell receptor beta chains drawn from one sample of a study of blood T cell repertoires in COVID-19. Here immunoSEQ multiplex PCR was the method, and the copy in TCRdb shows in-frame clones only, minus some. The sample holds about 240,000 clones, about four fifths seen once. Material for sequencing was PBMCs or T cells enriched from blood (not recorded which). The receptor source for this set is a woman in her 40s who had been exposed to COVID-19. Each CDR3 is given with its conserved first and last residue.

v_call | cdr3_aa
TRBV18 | CASSPQETANYGYTF
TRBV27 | CASSLSIGLSWETQYF
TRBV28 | CASSNRDRWYF
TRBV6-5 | CASGNGVWNSPLHF
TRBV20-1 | CSASEGAPPNYGYTF
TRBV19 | CASSIQGQNTGELFF
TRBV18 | CASSGGTGYNQPQHF
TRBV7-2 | CASNEQGSRNTIYF
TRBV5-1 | CASSLGDRTSSYEQYF
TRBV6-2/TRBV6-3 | CASSPSTGSYEKLFF
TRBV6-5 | CASTPGGPGNTIYF
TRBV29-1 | CSAGRSNTGELFF
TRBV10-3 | CAISSYTGMDGTEAFF
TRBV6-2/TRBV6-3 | CASSYIIPGQGNTIYF
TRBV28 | CASSSTRGDGNQPQHF
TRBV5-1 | CASRVAGTGNYEQYF
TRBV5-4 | CASSPRVSSEKLFF
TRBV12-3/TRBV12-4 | CASRLKTGELFF
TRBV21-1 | CASSIGDRGKRGEKLFF
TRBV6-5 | CASSSGQAVYGYTF
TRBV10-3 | CAIGPGQSYEQYF
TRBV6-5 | CASSYFPKYEQYF
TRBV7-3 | CASSYGLAGFDEQFF
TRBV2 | CASSLVGHYNEQFF
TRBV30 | CAWSPPLASNEQFF
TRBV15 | CATSPPDRETEAFF
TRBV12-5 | CASGRDLTEIDTQYF
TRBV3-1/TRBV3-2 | CASSLLGQMNTEAFF